These 21 T cell receptor beta chains were all obtained from the same sample, sequenced in a study of cytomegalovirus exposure and HLA in healthy donors. The PCR used 60 Vbeta and 13 Jbeta primers. Here immunoSEQ multiplex PCR was the method, and the copy in TCRdb shows in-frame clones only, minus some. In the table there are 85,000 to 95,000 clones, approximately 57% of which are singletons. Sequenced: PBMCs. The receptors come from a woman under 40 in good health and CMV-seronegative.

The CDR3 nucleotides read TGTGCCAGCATGCGAGGGGGAAGCTCCTACGAGCAGTACTTC. Its translation: CASMRGGSSYEQYF. The rearrangement joins TRBV7-2 to TRBJ2-5; D may be TRBD1 (6 bases). The J call may not be correct, given that the DNA end is closer to TRBJ2-7. The CDR3 loop spans 14 amino acids. Per germline, CDR1 SGHTA and CDR2 FQGNSA.

The chain joins TRBV4-1 to TRBJ2-7; no clear D. V was shortened by 1 base and J by 4 bases, with 8 bases between the two germline ends. From germline, CDR1 is MGHRA and CDR2 YSYEKL. This CDR3 contains 13 residues. In nucleotides, the CDR3 is TGCGCCAGCAGCCAAGGAGGCAAATACGAGCAGTACTTC. Its translation is CASSQGGKYEQYF.

In its sample, this clone was seen a few times. The junction shows a germline mismatch at one end, possibly a read error. The rearrangement uses TRBV5-1 and TRBJ1-2, with TRBD1 matching 9 bases. Germline values: CDR1 SGHRS, CDR2 YFSETQ. The CDR3 extends over 15 amino acids. The CDR3 DNA is TGCGCCAGCAGTTTGGACGGACAGGGGTACTATGGCTACACCTTC. It codes for CASSLDGQGYYGYTF.

The CDR3 protein is CASSYGSGYEQFF. The CDR3 DNA reads as TGCGCCAGCAGCTACGGGAGCGGGTATGAGCAGTTCTTC. The genes are TRBV5-1 and TRBJ2-1; D may be TRBD2 (6 bases). This CDR3 is built from 13 residues. Germline values: CDR1 SGHRS, CDR2 YFSETQ. V lost 3 bases to trimming and J lost 8 bases, with 12 bases between them.

The chain combines TRBV29-1 with TRBJ2-5; TRBD1 aligns across 9 bases. The DNA matches TRBJ2-7 better at its end, which makes the J call doubtful. The CDR3 covers 13 residues. Germline CDR1 SQVTM, CDR2 ANQGSEA. For the CDR3, the DNA is TGCAGCGTCCCGGGACAGGGCCTCCACGAGCAGTACTTC. It is translated as CSVPGQGLHEQYF.

The CDR3 loop is CASSPYRLAGLDTQYF. CDR3 sequence (DNA): TGTGCCAGCAGCCCTTACCGACTAGCGGGTTTAGATACGCAGTATTTT. This chain links TRBV13 with TRBJ2-3; 10 nucleotides match TRBD2. The CDR3 is 16 residues long. The V and J ends lost 5 bases and 5 bases, in that order; junction bases with no gene match: 10. Looked up from germline, CDR1 is PRHDT and CDR2 is FYEKMQ (reference sequence).

The J gene is TRBJ2-1, the V gene TRBV10-3; 9 bases map to TRBD2. CDR3 length: 17 residues. Germline CDR1 and CDR2: ENHRY and SYGVKD. The V and J ends lost 4 bases and 1 base, in that order; junction bases with no gene match: 8. CDR3 in amino acids: CAISGAGGPRSYNEQFF. For the CDR3, the DNA is TGTGCCATCAGTGGCGCGGGAGGGCCAAGGTCCTACAATGAGCAGTTCTTC.

A few counts support this clone. The V gene is TRBV5-6, the J gene TRBJ1-2; no clear D gene. V lost 0 bases, J lost 6 bases, and 12 bases lay in between. CDR3 size: 14 residues. From germline, CDR1 is SGHDT and CDR2 YYEEEE. The CDR3 bases are TGTGCCAGCAGCTTGGACACTACGAGGCATGGCTACACCTTC. This translates into CASSLDTTRHGYTF.

The chain uses TRBV5-1 and TRBJ2-5, with 8 bases fitting TRBD2. The CDR3 covers 13 residues. Germline V gene sequence: CDR1 SGHRS, CDR2 YFSETQ. V was pared by 4 bases and J by 5 bases, with 4 bases of the junction left unmatched. CDR3 in amino acids: CASSRGGGETQYF. In DNA, the CDR3 is TGCGCCAGCAGCCGGGGGGGCGGGGAGACCCAGTACTTC.

In its sample, this clone was seen a few times. The same CDR3 is also encoded by other DNA sequences in this sample. The rearrangement links TRBV29-1 to TRBJ1-2; 10 bases fit TRBD1. The V segment lost 6 bases and the J segment 2 bases; nucleotides outside the gene matches: 3. CDR1 SQVTM and CDR2 ANQGSEA come from the germline V gene. The CDR3 runs 13 residues. The CDR3: CSVPGQGNYGYTF. The DNA of the CDR3 is TGCAGCGTACCGGGACAGGGGAACTATGGCTACACCTTC.

The genes are TRBV4-2 and TRBJ2-2; D is unresolved. The CDR3 contains 15 residues. V shed 4 bases and J shed 1 base, with 10 bases lying between them. Germline CDR1 reads LGHNA; CDR2 reads YNFKEQ. CDR3 amino acids: CASSPSFGNTGELFF. CDR3 nucleotides: TGTGCCAGCAGCCCTAGTTTTGGGAACACCGGGGAGCTGTTTTTT.

In its sample, this clone was seen once. This chain joins TRBV28 and TRBJ1-5; no definite D call. The V and J ends lost 3 bases and 9 bases respectively, with 12 bases between them. This CDR3 spans 13 amino acids. Per the germline V gene, CDR1 is MDHEN and CDR2 is SYDVKM. The CDR3 loop reads CASSLLDFGPQHF. The DNA for the CDR3 is TGTGCCAGCAGTTTGTTAGATTTTGGGCCCCAGCATTTT.

The V and J genes are TRBV19 and TRBJ2-3; 9 bases are shared with TRBD1. The CDR3 is made up of 15 amino acids. Germline lookup yields CDR1 LNHDA and CDR2 SQIVND (reference sequence). The V and J ends lost 4 bases and 7 bases, in that order; junction bases with no gene match: 9. The CDR3 loop is CASSTGTGNVNTQYF. The CDR3 DNA reads as TGTGCCAGTAGTACCGGGACAGGGAATGTGAATACGCAGTATTTT.

This clone was detected a few times. Here the CDR3 DNA reads TGTGCCAGCAGTCGCTTGAGCGGGGGGTTCCAAGAGACCCAGTACTTC. This codes for CASSRLSGGFQETQYF. This sequence joins TRBV7-9 and TRBJ2-5, with 9 bases aligning to TRBD2. V shed 6 bases and J 1 base; nucleotides not matched to a gene: 9. This CDR3 contains 16 residues. Germline values: CDR1 SEHNR, CDR2 FQNEAQ (reference sequence).

The rearrangement links TRBV4-1 to TRBJ2-7; D ambiguous. This CDR3 comprises 13 residues. Trimming removed 5 bases from V and 2 bases from J, with 10 bases in between. Looked up from germline, CDR1 is MGHRA and CDR2 is YSYEKL. DNA of the CDR3: TGCGCCAGCAGCACCCTCGCTACCTACGAGCAGTACTTC. Translation gives CASSTLATYEQYF.

The J gene is TRBJ2-7, the V gene TRBV2; TRBD2 agrees at 13 bases. The CDR3 extends over 17 amino acids. Germline-derived CDR1 and CDR2 are SNHLY and FYNNEI. Germline trimming cut 4 bases from V and 5 bases from J; bases unmatched to any gene: 11. Written as DNA, the CDR3 is TGTGCCAGCAGTGGGGGGGTTGGGACTAGCGGGACCCACGAGCAGTACTTC. This encodes CASSGGVGTSGTHEQYF.

This clone was seen only once. The chain carries TRBV19 and TRBJ2-7; a weak D match, TRBD1 (5 bases). CDR3 length equals 14 residues. V lost 4 bases and J lost 6, with 16 bases in between. Germline V gives CDR1 LNHDA, CDR2 SQIVND (reference sequence). Here the CDR3 reads CASSTRQGSTEQYF. CDR3 coding DNA: TGTGCCAGTAGTACCAGGCAGGGTTCGACCGAGCAGTACTTC. Supplemented by reference TRBV19 and TRBJ2-7, the full variable domain reads DGGITQSPKYLFRKEGQNVTLSCEQNLNHDAMYWYRQDPGQGLRLIYYSQIVNDFQKGDIAEGYSVSREKKESFPLTVTSAQKNPTAFYLCASSTRQGSTEQYFGPGTRLTVT.

Here the CDR3 reads CASSLSTGSGRRYNEQFF. The DNA of the CDR3 is TGTGCCAGCAGTTTATCGACGGGTAGCGGGAGGAGGTACAATGAGCAGTTCTTC. The gene calls are TRBV28 and TRBJ2-1; 10 nucleotides align to TRBD2. This CDR3 spans 18 amino acids. Per the germline V gene, CDR1 is MDHEN and CDR2 is SYDVKM. J lost 4 bases, V lost 1 base, and 10 bases had no gene match.

The V call is TRBV10-2, the J call TRBJ2-7, with 8 bases identical to TRBD1. The germline V gene has CDR1 WSHSY and CDR2 SAAADI. The CDR3 sequence is 16 residues long. The trim removed 3 bases at V and 3 bases at J, leaving 10 bases unmatched. CDR3 residues: CASSDRRTGLGYEQYF. The CDR3 DNA follows: TGCGCCAGCAGTGACAGAAGGACAGGGTTGGGCTACGAGCAGTACTTC.

The chain has TRBV21-1 and TRBJ2-7; TRBD2, the table's D call, lacks a check against the DNA. TRBV21-1 is described as a pseudogene. The CDR3 is 16 residues long. The CDR3 DNA is TGTGCCAGCAGTAACCAAAGGGGGGTAGCGGGCTACGAGCAGTACTTC. Its protein product is CASSNQRGVAGYEQYF.

CDR3: CATSMETGEAFF. In DNA, the CDR3 is TGTGCCACCAGTATGGAGACTGGAGAAGCTTTCTTT. The rearrangement uses TRBV15 and TRBJ1-1; D is ambiguous. V was trimmed by 6 bases and J by 8 bases, leaving 13 bases between them. The V gene's germline CDR1 is LNHNV and CDR2 YYDKDF (reference sequence). The CDR3 spans 12 residues.